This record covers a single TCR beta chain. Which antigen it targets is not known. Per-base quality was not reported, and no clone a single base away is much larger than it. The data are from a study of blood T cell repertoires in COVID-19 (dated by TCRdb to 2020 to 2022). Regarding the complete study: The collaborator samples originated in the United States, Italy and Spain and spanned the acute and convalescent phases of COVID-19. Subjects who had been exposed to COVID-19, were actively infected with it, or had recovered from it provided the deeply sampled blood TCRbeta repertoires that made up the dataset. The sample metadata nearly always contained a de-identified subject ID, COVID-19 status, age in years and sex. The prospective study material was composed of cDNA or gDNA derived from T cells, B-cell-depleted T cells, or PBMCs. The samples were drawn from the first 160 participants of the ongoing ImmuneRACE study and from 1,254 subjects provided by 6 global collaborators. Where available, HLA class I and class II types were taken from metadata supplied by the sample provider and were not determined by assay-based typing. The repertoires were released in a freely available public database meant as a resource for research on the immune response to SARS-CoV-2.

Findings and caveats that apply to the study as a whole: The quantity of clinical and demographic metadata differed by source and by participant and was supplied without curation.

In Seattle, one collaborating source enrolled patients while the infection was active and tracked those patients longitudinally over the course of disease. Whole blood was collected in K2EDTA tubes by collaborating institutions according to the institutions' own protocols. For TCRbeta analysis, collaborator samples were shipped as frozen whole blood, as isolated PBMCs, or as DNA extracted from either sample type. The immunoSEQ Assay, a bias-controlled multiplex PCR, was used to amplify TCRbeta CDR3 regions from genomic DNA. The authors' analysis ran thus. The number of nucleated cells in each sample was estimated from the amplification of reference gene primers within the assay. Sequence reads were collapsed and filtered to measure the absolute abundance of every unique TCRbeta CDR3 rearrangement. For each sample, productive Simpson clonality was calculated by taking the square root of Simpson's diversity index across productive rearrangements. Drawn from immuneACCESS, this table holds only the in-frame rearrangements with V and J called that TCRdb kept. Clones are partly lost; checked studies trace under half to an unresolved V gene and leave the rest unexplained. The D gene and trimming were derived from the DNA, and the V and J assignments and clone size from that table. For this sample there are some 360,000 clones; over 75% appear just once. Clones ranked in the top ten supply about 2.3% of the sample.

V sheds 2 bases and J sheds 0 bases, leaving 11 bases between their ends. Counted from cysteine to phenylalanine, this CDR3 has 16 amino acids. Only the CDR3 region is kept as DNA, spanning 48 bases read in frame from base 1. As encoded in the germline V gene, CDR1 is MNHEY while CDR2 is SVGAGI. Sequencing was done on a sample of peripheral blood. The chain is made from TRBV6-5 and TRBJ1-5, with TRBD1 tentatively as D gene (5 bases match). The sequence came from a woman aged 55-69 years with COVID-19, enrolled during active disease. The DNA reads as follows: TGTGCCAGCAGTTACGGGGGGAGCGGTAGCAATCAGCCCCAGCATTTT. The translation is CASSYGGSGSNQPQHF.